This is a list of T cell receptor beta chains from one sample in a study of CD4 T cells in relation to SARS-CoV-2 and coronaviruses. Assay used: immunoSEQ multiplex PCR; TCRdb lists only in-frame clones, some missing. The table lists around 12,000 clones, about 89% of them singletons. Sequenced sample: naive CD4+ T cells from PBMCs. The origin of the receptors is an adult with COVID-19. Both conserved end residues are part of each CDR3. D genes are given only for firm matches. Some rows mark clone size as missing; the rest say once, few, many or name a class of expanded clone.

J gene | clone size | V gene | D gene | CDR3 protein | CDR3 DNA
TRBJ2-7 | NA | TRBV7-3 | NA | CASSLTPGLDYEQYF | TGTGCCAGCAGCTTAACGCCGGGACTGGACTACGAGCAGTACTTC
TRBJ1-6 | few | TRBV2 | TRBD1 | CASSRDREFELLHF | TGTGCCAGCAGCAGAGACAGGGAGTTCGAACTCCTCCACTTT
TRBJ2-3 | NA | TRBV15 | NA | CATSRISLPGVGADTQYF | TGTGCCACCAGCAGGATCTCCCTCCCGGGGGTAGGGGCAGATACGCAGTATTTT
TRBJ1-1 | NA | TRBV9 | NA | CASARGAGPAEAFF | TGTGCCAGCGCCCGGGGCGCCGGCCCCGCTGAAGCTTTCTTT
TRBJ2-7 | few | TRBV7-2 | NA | CASSSGRQSWEQYF | TGTGCCAGCAGCTCGGGAAGACAATCCTGGGAGCAGTACTTC
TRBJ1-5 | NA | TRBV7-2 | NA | CASSLVSGLVSNQPQHF | TGTGCCAGCAGCTTAGTCTCCGGTCTGGTGAGCAATCAGCCCCAGCATTTT
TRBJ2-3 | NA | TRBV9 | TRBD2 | CASSGYGGIRTDTQYF | TGTGCCAGCAGCGGTTACGGGGGGATCCGCACAGATACGCAGTATTTT
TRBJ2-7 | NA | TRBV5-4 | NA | CASSSGGRPKSEQYF | TGTGCCAGCAGCTCTGGGGGGAGGCCGAAGAGCGAGCAGTACTTC
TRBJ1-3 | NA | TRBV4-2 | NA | CASSTEGSGNTIYF | TGTGCCAGCAGCACGGAGGGCTCTGGAAACACCATATATTTT
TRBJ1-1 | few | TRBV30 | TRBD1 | CAWRLGTVNTEAFF | TGTGCCTGGAGACTCGGGACAGTGAACACTGAAGCTTTCTTT
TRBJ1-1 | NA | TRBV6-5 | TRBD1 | CASSGQGTLPWEAFF | TGTGCCAGCAGCGGACAGGGAACTTTGCCATGGGAAGCTTTCTTT
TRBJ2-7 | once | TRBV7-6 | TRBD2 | CASSLSGGDSYEQYF | TGTGCCAGCAGCTTAAGCGGGGGGGATTCCTACGAGCAGTACTTC
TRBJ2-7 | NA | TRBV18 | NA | CASSPRAAGDYEQYF | TGTGCCAGCTCACCTCGGGCCGCTGGTGACTACGAGCAGTACTTC
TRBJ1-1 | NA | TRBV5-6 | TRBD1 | CASSKTGGMNTEAFF | TGTGCCAGCAGTAAGACAGGGGGGATGAACACTGAAGCTTTCTTT
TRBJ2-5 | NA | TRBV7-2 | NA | CASSSRPQETQYF | TGTGCCAGCAGCTCTCGTCCCCAAGAGACCCAGTACTTC
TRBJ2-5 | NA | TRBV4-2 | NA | CASSQEPRGETQYF | TGTGCCAGCAGCCAAGAACCGCGGGGAGAGACCCAGTACTTC
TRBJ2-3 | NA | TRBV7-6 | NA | CASSYLMGTTDTQYF | TGTGCCAGCAGCTATCTCATGGGGACTACAGATACGCAGTATTTT
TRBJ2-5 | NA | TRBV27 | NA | CASSPLGETQYF | TGTGCCAGCAGTCCTCTAGGAGAGACCCAGTACTTC
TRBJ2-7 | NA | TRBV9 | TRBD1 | CASSGQGTGEQYF | TGTGCCAGCAGCGGACAGGGGACGGGGGAGCAGTACTTC
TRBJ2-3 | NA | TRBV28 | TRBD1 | CASSSDRTIRGPSTDTQYF | TGTGCCAGCAGTTCCGATCGAACAATCAGGGGGCCAAGCACAGATACGCAGTATTTT
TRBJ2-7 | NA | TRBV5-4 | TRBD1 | CASSTRDRGFSYEQYF | TGTGCCAGCAGCACCCGGGACAGGGGATTCTCCTACGAGCAGTACTTC
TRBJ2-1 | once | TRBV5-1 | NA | CASSIVRVGYNEQFF | TGCGCCAGCAGCATAGTCAGGGTGGGTTACAATGAGCAGTTCTTC
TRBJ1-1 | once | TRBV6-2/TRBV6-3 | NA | CASSYGIYRNTEAFF | TGTGCCAGCAGTTACGGCATATACCGGAACACTGAAGCTTTCTTT
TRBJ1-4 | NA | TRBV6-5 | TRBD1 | CASSLDRGWEKLFF | TGTGCCAGCAGCCTTGACAGGGGATGGGAAAAACTGTTTTTT
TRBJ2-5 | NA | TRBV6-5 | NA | CASSYSSLGQETQYF | TGTGCCAGCAGTTACTCGAGTCTGGGACAAGAGACCCAGTACTTC
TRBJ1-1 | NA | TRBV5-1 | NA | CASSPEMNTEAFF | TGCGCCAGCAGCCCCGAAATGAACACTGAAGCTTTCTTT
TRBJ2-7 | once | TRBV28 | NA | CASSQPSYEQYF | TGTGCCAGCAGTCAACCCTCCTACGAGCAGTACTTC
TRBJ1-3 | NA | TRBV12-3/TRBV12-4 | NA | CAIPGSGNTIYF | TGTGCCATCCCGGGTTCTGGAAACACCATATATTTT
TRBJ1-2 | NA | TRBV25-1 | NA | CASSDPPDYGYTF | TGTGCCAGCAGTGATCCCCCGGACTATGGCTACACCTTC
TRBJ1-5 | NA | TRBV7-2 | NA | CATHGGRGQPQHF | TGTGCCACGCATGGTGGGCGAGGTCAGCCCCAGCATTTT
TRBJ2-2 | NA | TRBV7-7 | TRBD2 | CASSLGRGNTGELFF | TGTGCTAGCAGCTTGGGGAGGGGGAACACCGGGGAGCTGTTTTTT
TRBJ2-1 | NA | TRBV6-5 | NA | CASNRGGEQFF | TGTGCCAGCAATAGGGGGGGTGAGCAGTTCTTC
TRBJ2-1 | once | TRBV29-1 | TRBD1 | CSVVRGTGEINEQFF | TGCAGCGTTGTTCGTGGGACAGGGGAAATCAATGAGCAGTTCTTC
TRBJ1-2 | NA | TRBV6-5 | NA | CASSLGANYGYTF | TGTGCCAGCAGTCTCGGGGCCAACTATGGCTACACCTTC
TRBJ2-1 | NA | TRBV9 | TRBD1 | CASSVTQGARNEQFF | TGTGCCAGCAGCGTAACTCAGGGGGCGCGGAATGAGCAGTTCTTC
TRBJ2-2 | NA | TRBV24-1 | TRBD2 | CATSDRTSGGTNTGELFF | TGTGCCACCAGTGATCGAACTAGCGGGGGAACGAACACCGGGGAGCTGTTTTTT
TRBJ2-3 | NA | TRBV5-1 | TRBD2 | CASSLGTSGGRTDTQYF | TGCGCCAGCAGCTTGGGGACTAGCGGGGGCCGCACAGATACGCAGTATTTT
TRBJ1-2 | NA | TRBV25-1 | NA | CASPFVEVYGYTF | TGTGCCAGCCCCTTTGTCGAGGTCTATGGCTACACCTTC
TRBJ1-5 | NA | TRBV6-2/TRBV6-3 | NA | CASSYSRDQPQHF | TGTGCCAGCAGTTACTCTCGGGATCAGCCCCAGCATTTT
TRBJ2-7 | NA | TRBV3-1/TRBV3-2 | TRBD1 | CASSLRQGAYEQYF | TGTGCCAGCAGCCTCAGACAGGGGGCATACGAGCAGTACTTC
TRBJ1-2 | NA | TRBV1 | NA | CTSSRRTGNYGYTF | TGCACCAGCAGCCGCCGGACAGGCAACTATGGCTACACCTTC
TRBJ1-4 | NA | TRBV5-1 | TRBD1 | CASSRDRDEKLFF | TGCGCCAGCAGCCGGGACAGGGATGAAAAACTGTTTTTT
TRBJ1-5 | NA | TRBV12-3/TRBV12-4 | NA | CASSFAGNQPQHF | TGTGCCAGCAGTTTTGCAGGGAATCAGCCCCAGCATTTT
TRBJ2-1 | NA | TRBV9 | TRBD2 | CASTPAASGGAGEQFF | TGTGCCAGCACCCCGGCGGCTAGCGGGGGGGCAGGAGAGCAGTTCTTC
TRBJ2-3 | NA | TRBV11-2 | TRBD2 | CASSPPGASGFRPDTQYF | TGTGCCAGCAGCCCCCCGGGGGCTAGCGGGTTTCGGCCAGATACGCAGTATTTT